The clone carrying this T cell receptor (beta chain) is a singleton in its sample. Antigen specificity is unknown. The table came from immunoSEQ multiplex PCR; TCRdb's copy has only in-frame clones and leaves some out. The sample holds approximately 82,000 clones, around 90% seen once. This specimen belongs to a study of siplizumab effects on memory and regulatory T cells. Germline V gene data show CDR1 as SGHNT and CDR2 as YYREEE (reference sequence). This CDR3 has 15 residues. Trimming pared 4 bases from V and 1 base from J, leaving 13 bases between. General observations from the study: Under siplizumab, alloreactive sequences traced to unstimulated CD4+ memory cells were significantly reduced. The study found naive T cells seemingly more diverse than memory cells and seemingly major alloresponse contributors. Unstimulated subsets captured only a minor fraction of alloreactive clones.

The chain uses TRBV5-4 and TRBJ2-3, with D possibly matching TRBD1 (7 bases). Sequencing input: Tregs sorted from blood. This TCR derives from a human donor in good health. The CDR3 coding sequence is TGTGCCAGCAGCCGCGGGACAGATCGCACAGATACGCAGTATTTT. This sequence encodes CASSRGTDRTDTQYF.